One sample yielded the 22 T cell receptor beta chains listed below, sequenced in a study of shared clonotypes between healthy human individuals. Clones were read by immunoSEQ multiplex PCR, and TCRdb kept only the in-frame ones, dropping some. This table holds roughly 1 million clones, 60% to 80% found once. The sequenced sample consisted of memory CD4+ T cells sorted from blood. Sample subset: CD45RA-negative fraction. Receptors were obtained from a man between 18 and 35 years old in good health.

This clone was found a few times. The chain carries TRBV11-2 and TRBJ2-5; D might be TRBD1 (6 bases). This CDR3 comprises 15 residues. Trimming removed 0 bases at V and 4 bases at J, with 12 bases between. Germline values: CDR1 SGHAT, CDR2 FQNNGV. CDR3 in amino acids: CASSLDGGRRETQYF. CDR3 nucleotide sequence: TGTGCCAGCAGCTTAGATGGGGGCCGCCGAGAGACCCAGTACTTC.

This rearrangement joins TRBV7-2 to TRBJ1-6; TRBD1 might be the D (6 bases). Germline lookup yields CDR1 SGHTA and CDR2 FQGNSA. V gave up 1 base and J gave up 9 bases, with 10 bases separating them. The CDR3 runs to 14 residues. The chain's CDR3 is CASSLEGGASPLHF. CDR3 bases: TGTGCCAGCAGCTTAGAAGGGGGTGCTTCACCCCTCCACTTT.

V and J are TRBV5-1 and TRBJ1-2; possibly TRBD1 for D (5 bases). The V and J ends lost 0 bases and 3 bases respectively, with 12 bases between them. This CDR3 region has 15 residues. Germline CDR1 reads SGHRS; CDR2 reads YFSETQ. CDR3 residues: CASSLAEGLYYGYTF. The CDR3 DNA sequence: TGCGCCAGCAGCTTGGCCGAGGGGCTGTACTATGGCTACACCTTC.

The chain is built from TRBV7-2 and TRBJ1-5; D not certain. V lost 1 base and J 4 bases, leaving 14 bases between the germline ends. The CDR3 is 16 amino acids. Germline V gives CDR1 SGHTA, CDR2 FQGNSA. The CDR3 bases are TGTGCCAGCAGCTTAGATCCAGCGGTGGGTAATCAGCCCCAGCATTTT. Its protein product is CASSLDPAVGNQPQHF.

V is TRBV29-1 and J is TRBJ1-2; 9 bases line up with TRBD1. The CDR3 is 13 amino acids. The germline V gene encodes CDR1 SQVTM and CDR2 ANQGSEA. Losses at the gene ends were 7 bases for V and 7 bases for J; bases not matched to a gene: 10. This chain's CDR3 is CSAHAGQGGGYTF. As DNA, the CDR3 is TGCAGCGCTCATGCGGGACAGGGAGGTGGCTACACCTTC.

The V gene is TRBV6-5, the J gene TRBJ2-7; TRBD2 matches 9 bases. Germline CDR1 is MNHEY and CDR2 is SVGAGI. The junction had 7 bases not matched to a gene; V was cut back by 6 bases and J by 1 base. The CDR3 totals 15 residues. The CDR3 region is CASRPIAGVSYEQYF. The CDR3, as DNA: TGTGCCAGCAGACCTATAGCGGGAGTATCCTACGAGCAGTACTTC.

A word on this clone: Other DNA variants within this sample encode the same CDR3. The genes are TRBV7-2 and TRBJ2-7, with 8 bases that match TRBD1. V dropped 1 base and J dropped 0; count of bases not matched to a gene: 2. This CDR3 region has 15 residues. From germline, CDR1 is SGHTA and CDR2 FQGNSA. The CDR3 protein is CASSLGGTGSYEQYF. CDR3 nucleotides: TGTGCCAGCAGCTTAGGTGGGACAGGCTCCTACGAGCAGTACTTC.

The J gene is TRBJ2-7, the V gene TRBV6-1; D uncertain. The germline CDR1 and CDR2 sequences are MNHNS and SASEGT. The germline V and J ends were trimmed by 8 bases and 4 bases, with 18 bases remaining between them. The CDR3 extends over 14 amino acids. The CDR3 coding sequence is TGTGCCAGCTGCGAACACCGAGTTATGTACGAGCAGTACTTC. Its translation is CASCEHRVMYEQYF.

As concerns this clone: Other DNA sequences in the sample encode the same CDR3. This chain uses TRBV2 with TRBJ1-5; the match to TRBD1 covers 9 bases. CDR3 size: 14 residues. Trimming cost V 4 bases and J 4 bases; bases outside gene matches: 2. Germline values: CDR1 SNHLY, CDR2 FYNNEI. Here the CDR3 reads CASSGDRGNQPQHF. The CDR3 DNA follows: TGTGCCAGCAGTGGAGACAGGGGGAATCAGCCCCAGCATTTT. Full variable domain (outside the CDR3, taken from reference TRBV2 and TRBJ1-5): EPEVTQTPSHQVTQMGQEVILRCVPISNHLYFYWYRQILGQKVEFLVSFYNNEISEKSEIFDDQFSVERPDGSNFTLKIRSTKLEDSAMYFCASSGDRGNQPQHFGDGTRLSIL.

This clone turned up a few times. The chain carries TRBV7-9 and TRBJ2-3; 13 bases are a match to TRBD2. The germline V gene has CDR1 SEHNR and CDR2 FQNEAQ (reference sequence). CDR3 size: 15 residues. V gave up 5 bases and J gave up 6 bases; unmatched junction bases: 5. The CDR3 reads CASSPGLAGRDTQYF. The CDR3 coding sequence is TGTGCCAGCAGCCCGGGACTAGCGGGGAGGGATACGCAGTATTTT. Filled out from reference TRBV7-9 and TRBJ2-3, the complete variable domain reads DTGVSQNPRHKITKRGQNVTFRCDPISEHNRLYWYRQTLGQGPEFLTYFQNEAQLEKSRLLSDRFSAERPKGSFSTLEIQRTEQGDSAMYLCASSPGLAGRDTQYFGPGTRLTVL.

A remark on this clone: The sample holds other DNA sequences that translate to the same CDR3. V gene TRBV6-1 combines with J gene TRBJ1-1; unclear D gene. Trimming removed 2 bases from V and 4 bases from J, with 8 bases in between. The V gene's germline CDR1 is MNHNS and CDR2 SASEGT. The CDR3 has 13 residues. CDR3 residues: CASSEKGGTEAFF. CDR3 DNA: TGTGCCAGCAGTGAAAAGGGTGGCACTGAAGCTTTCTTT.

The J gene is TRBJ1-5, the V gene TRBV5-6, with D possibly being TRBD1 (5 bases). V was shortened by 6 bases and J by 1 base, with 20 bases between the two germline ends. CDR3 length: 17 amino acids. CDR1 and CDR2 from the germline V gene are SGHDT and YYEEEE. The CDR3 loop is CASTSQRRGPSNQPQHF. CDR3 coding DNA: TGTGCCAGCACTTCCCAGAGGAGGGGCCCCAGCAATCAGCCCCAGCATTTT.

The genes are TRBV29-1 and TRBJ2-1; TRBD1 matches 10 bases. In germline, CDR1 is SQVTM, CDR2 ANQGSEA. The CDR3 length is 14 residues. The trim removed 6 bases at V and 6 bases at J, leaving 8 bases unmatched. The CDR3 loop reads CSVAGTGASNEQFF. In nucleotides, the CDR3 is TGCAGCGTCGCCGGGACAGGGGCCTCCAATGAGCAGTTCTTC.

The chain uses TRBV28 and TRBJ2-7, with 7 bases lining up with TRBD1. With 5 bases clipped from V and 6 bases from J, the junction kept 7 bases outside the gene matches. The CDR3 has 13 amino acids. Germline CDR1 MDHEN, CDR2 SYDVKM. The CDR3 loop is CASSRGTVGEQYF. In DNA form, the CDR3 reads TGTGCCAGCAGTAGGGGGACAGTAGGCGAGCAGTACTTC.

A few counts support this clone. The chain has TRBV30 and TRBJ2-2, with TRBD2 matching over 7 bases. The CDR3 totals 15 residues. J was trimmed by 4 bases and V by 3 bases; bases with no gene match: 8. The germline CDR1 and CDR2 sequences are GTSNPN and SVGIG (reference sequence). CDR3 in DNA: TGTGCCTGGAGAGGGTGGCGGGGGAGCACCGGGGAGCTGTTTTTT. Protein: CAWRGWRGSTGELFF.

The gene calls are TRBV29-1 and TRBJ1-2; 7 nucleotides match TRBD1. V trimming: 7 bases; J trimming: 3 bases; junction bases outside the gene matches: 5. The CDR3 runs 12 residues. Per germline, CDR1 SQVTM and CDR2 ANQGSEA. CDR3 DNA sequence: TGCAGCGGCTCTACAGGGGACTATGGCTACACCTTC. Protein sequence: CSGSTGDYGYTF. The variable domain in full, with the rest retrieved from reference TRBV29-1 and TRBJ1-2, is SAVISQKPSRDICQRGTSLTIQCQVDSQVTMMFWYRQQPGQSLTLIATANQGSEATYESGFVIDKFPISRPNLTFSTLTVSNMSPEDSSIYLCSGSTGDYGYTFGSGTRLTVV.

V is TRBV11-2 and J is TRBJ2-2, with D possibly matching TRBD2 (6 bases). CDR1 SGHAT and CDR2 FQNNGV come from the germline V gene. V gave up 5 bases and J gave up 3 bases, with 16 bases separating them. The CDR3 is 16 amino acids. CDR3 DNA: TGTGCCAGCAGCAGCACCGGGACTGATCACACCGGGGAGCTGTTTTTT. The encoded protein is CASSSTGTDHTGELFF.

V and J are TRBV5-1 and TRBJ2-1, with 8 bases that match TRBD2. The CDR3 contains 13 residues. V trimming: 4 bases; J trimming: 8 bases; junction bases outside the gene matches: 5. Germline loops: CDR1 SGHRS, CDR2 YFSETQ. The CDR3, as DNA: TGCGCCAGCAGCACGGGACTAGGGGATGAGCAGTTCTTC. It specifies CASSTGLGDEQFF.

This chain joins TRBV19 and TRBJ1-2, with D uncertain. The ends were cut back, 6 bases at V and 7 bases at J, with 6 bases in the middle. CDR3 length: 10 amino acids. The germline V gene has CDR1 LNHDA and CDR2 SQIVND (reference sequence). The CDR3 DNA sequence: TGTGCCAGTAGCACGGGTGGCTACACCTTC. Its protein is CASSTGGYTF.

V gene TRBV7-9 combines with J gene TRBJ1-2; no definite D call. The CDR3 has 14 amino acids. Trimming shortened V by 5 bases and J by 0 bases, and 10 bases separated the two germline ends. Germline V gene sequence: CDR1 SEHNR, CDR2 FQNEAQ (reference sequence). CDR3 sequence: CASSPDLSNYGYTF. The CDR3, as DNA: TGTGCCAGCAGCCCGGACCTCTCTAACTATGGCTACACCTTC.

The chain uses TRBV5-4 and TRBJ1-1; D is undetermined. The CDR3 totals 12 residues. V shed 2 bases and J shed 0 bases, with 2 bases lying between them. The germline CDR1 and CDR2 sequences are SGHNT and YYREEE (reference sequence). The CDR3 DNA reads TGTGCCAGCAGCTTTTTGAACACTGAAGCTTTCTTT. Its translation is CASSFLNTEAFF.

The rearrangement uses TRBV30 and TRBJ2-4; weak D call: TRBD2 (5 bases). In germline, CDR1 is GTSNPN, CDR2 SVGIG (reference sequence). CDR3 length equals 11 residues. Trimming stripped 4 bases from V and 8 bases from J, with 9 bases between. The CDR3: CAWMQEDIQYF. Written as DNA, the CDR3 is TGTGCCTGGATGCAGGAGGACATTCAGTACTTC.